This T cell receptor (beta chain) was identified during a study of blood T cell repertoires in COVID-19. Across the study: Sources were T cells, B-cell-depleted T cells, or PBMCs; the material itself was cDNA or gDNA.

This clone has a handful of counts. This CDR3 comprises 15 residues. CDR1 SGHTA and CDR2 FQGNSA come from the germline V gene. V lost 6 bases to trimming and J lost 3 bases; unmatched junction nucleotides: 7. Profiling relied on immunoSEQ multiplex PCR, and the TCRdb table lists in-frame clones only, not all of them. The sample includes more than 100,000 clones, 81% of them seen just once. Sample: peripheral blood. The clonotype comes from a woman aged 55-75 years with active or convalescent COVID-19. J is TRBJ1-5 and V is TRBV7-2, with TRBD1 matching 8 bases. CDR3 protein: CASRPPGGPNQPQHF. The CDR3 bases are TGTGCCAGCAGACCCCCAGGGGGCCCCAATCAGCCCCAGCATTTT. Filled out from reference TRBV7-2 and TRBJ1-5, the complete variable domain reads GAGVSQSPSNKVTEKGKDVELRCDPISGHTALYWYRQSLGQGLEFLIYFQGNSAPDKSGLPSDRFSAERTGGSVSTLTIQRTQQEDSAVYLCASRPPGGPNQPQHFGDGTRLSIL.